This TCR beta chain was recovered during a study of radiotherapy plus CTLA-4 blockade in lung cancer. In the study overall: Patients showed objective responses in under 20% of cases, and disease control was achieved by over 25%.

Overall study findings and caveats: Reportedly, early blood T cell clone dynamics best predicted response, with interferon-beta. TCR clones of tumor origin grew in blood after radiotherapy plus ipilimumab.

The CDR3 has 15 residues. Looked up from germline, CDR1 is LNHDA and CDR2 is SQIVND (reference sequence). With 3 bases clipped from V and 3 bases from J, the junction kept 6 bases outside the gene matches. Chemo-refractory metastatic non-small-cell lung cancer patients underwent focal radiation alongside CTLA-4 blockade with ipilimumab. Of note for this clone: The antigen remains undetermined.

Profiled with immunoSEQ multiplex PCR; TCRdb holds only in-frame clones, not every one. This table has 85,000 to 120,000 clones, 85% to 90% appearing once. The gene calls are TRBV19 and TRBJ2-7; the match to TRBD1 covers 9 bases. The clonotype comes from a human donor with non-small cell lung cancer that progressed on radiotherapy plus ipilimumab. Some clones in this sample may be carry-over from other donors' samples. The sample consisted of peripheral blood, taken from a patient treated with radiotherapy plus ipilimumab. CDR3 residues: CASSIRGTGNYEQYF. CDR3 DNA sequence: TGTGCCAGTAGTATTCGTGGGACAGGGAACTACGAGCAGTACTTC.